The 23 T cell receptor beta chains below all came from one sample that was sequenced in a study of OX40 agonist ivuxolimab in advanced cancers. Libraries were prepared by immunoSEQ multiplex PCR; TCRdb keeps only in-frame clonotypes and omits some of them. The sample contains 100,000 to 150,000 clones, roughly 90% of which appear only once. This material consisted of CD4+ or CD8+ T cells sorted from blood, taken in a trial of the OX40 agonist ivuxolimab. Receptor source: an adult with an advanced solid tumor such as melanoma, head and neck, liver or kidney cancer.

This chain uses TRBV4-2 with TRBJ1-2; TRBD1 aligns across 7 bases. Per germline, CDR1 LGHNA and CDR2 YNFKEQ. J was trimmed by 8 bases and V by 1 base; bases with no gene match: 4. This CDR3 is built from 13 residues. The CDR3 loop is CASSQGQGGGYTF. DNA of the CDR3: TGTGCCAGCAGCCAAGGACAGGGCGGCGGCTACACCTTC.

The CDR3 DNA reads TGCAGCGTTGAAGGGGGTAGCACAGATACGCAGTATTTT. Translated: CSVEGGSTDTQYF. The genes are TRBV29-1 and TRBJ2-3; D is undetermined. This CDR3 region has 13 residues. The germline V and J ends were trimmed by 1 base and 0 bases, with 5 bases remaining between them. The germline V gene has CDR1 SQVTM and CDR2 ANQGSEA.

This clone was seen once. The chain carries TRBV7-2 and TRBJ1-5; 7 bases align to TRBD1. Germline V CDR1 and CDR2: SGHTA, FQGNSA. The CDR3 consists of 16 residues. Trimming cost V 2 bases and J 6 bases; bases outside gene matches: 10. The CDR3 is CASSLNQRAGGQPQHF. The DNA of the CDR3 is TGTGCCAGCAGCTTAAATCAGAGGGCAGGGGGTCAGCCCCAGCATTTT.

The V and J genes are TRBV19 and TRBJ2-1; 7 bases match TRBD2. V dropped 4 bases and J dropped 7; count of bases not matched to a gene: 13. Germline-derived CDR1 and CDR2 are LNHDA and SQIVND (reference sequence). The CDR3 consists of 16 residues. In DNA form, the CDR3 reads TGTGCCAGTAGTAGAGAAGCGGGACGCGGGATTAATGAGCAGTTCTTC. This translates into CASSREAGRGINEQFF.

V usage is TRBV5-6 and J usage is TRBJ2-2; 8 bases map to TRBD1. V trimming: 2 bases; J trimming: 3 bases; junction bases outside the gene matches: 9. The CDR3 has 17 residues. Per germline, CDR1 SGHDT and CDR2 YYEEEE. CDR3 amino acids: CASSFLKGQGDTGELFF. For the CDR3, the DNA is TGTGCCAGCAGCTTCCTTAAAGGACAGGGAGACACCGGGGAGCTGTTTTTT.

V is TRBV18 and J is TRBJ2-5; 11 positions match TRBD2. The CDR3 loop spans 16 amino acids. The germline CDR1 and CDR2 sequences are KGHSH and LQKENI. The V segment lost 3 bases and the J segment 2 bases; nucleotides outside the gene matches: 5. The CDR3 DNA is TGTGCCAGCTCACCCCGACTAGCGGGGACTCAAGAGACCCAGTACTTC. Residues: CASSPRLAGTQETQYF.

This chain joins TRBV10-3 and TRBJ2-1, with TRBD2 matching over 10 bases. The length of the CDR3 is 18 residues. CDR1 is ENHRY and CDR2 is SYGVKD in the germline V gene. Unmatched junction bases numbered 14, after V lost 1 base and J lost 8 bases. The CDR3 spells CAISEWNDLSGRAHEQFF. Here the CDR3 DNA reads TGTGCCATCAGTGAGTGGAACGATCTAAGCGGGAGGGCCCATGAGCAGTTCTTC.

V gene TRBV28 combines with J gene TRBJ2-5, with D unresolved. The DNA end is more similar to TRBJ2-7, so the J call may be wrong. Germline CDR1 and CDR2: MDHEN and SYDVKM. The CDR3 sequence is 12 residues long. CDR3 sequence reads: CASSSDGYEQYF. The CDR3 nucleotides read TGTGCCAGCAGCTCGGACGGTTACGAGCAGTACTTC.

The gene calls are TRBV6-5 and TRBJ2-5; D may correspond to TRBD1 or TRBD2 (5 bases each). The germline V gene has CDR1 MNHEY and CDR2 SVGAGI. There are 14 residues in the CDR3. Trimming removed 8 bases from V and 4 bases from J, with 17 bases in between. The CDR3 nucleotides are TGTGCCAGCGCCACCAGGGAGAGGGGAGAGACCCAGTACTTC. This gives the protein CASATRERGETQYF.

The CDR3 here is CASSLRLAGENEQFF. Written as DNA, the CDR3 is TGCGCCAGCAGCTTGAGGCTAGCGGGAGAAAATGAGCAGTTCTTC. The V call is TRBV5-1, the J call TRBJ2-1; TRBD2 agrees at 10 bases. Germline values: CDR1 SGHRS, CDR2 YFSETQ. V lost 1 base, J lost 7 bases, and 5 bases stayed unmatched. CDR3 length equals 15 residues.

The chain links TRBV7-9 to TRBJ2-5; no clear D gene. V lost 2 bases and J 2 bases, leaving 6 bases between the germline ends. Germline-derived CDR1 and CDR2 are SEHNR and FQNEAQ (reference sequence). The length of the CDR3 is 13 residues. CDR3 loop: CASSLWQQETQYF. DNA of the CDR3: TGTGCCAGCAGCTTATGGCAGCAAGAGACCCAGTACTTC.

Notes on this clone: Other DNA sequences from this sample encode an identical CDR3 as well. The chain carries TRBV5-1 and TRBJ1-1; D remains unclear. The CDR3 has 14 amino acids. V lost 0 bases and J 4 bases, leaving 10 bases between the germline ends. Germline values: CDR1 SGHRS, CDR2 YFSETQ. The CDR3 reads CASSLAGEGTEAFF. As DNA, the CDR3 is TGCGCCAGCAGCTTGGCCGGGGAGGGCACTGAAGCTTTCTTT.

The chain has TRBV27 and TRBJ2-7; D possibly uses TRBD1 or TRBD2 (5 bases each). Germline V gene lookup returns CDR1 MNHEY and CDR2 SMNVEV (reference sequence). V was pared by 4 bases and J by 2 bases, with 15 bases between. The length of the CDR3 is 15 residues. In nucleotides, the CDR3 is TGTGCCAGCAGTTATTCCGGGACGCTTACCTACGAGCAGTACTTC. Its translation is CASSYSGTLTYEQYF.

The chain combines TRBV5-6 with TRBJ2-7; no clear D gene. This CDR3 comprises 15 residues. The V end was cut by 1 base, the J end by 0 bases, with 11 bases between. The V gene's germline CDR1 is SGHDT and CDR2 YYEEEE. This CDR3 is CASSLPGIGSYEQYF. DNA of the CDR3: TGTGCCAGCAGCTTGCCCGGAATCGGCTCCTACGAGCAGTACTTC.

The chain employs TRBV15 and TRBJ2-5, with D possibly matching TRBD2 (5 bases). The germline CDR1 and CDR2 sequences are LNHNV and YYDKDF (reference sequence). The V gene lost 4 bases and the J gene lost 4 bases, with 13 bases spanning the gap. CDR3 size: 14 residues. As DNA, the CDR3 is TGTGCCACCAGCAAGGATCGGGGTTCAGAGACCCAGTACTTC. It yields the protein CATSKDRGSETQYF.

The chain joins TRBV9 to TRBJ1-2, with 9 bases lining up with TRBD1. The CDR3 length is 15 residues. Trimming took 1 base from V and 1 from J; bases not matched to a gene: 2. Germline V gene lookup returns CDR1 SGDLS and CDR2 YYNGEE. The CDR3 sequence: CASSVMTGGNYGYTF. The CDR3 nucleotides read TGTGCCAGCAGCGTAATGACAGGGGGTAACTATGGCTACACCTTC.

The chain recombines TRBV5-8 with TRBJ1-5; no definite D call. Trimming took off 4 bases at V and 2 bases at J, with 16 bases between the two ends. From germline, CDR1 is SGHTS and CDR2 YDEGEE. This CDR3 region has 16 residues. The CDR3 region is CASSLELGVGNQPQHF. The CDR3, as DNA: TGTGCCAGCAGCCTGGAATTGGGCGTAGGCAATCAGCCCCAGCATTTT.

The chain combines TRBV9 with TRBJ2-7; D is unresolved. This CDR3 region has 12 residues. V lost 4 bases, J lost 2 bases, and 7 bases lay in between. Germline lookup yields CDR1 SGDLS and CDR2 YYNGEE. CDR3 sequence reads: CASSQIPYEQYF. CDR3 DNA sequence: TGTGCCAGCAGCCAGATCCCCTACGAGCAGTACTTC. Variable domain in full (rest from reference TRBV9 and TRBJ2-7): DSGVTQTPKHLITATGQRVTLRCSPRSGDLSVYWYQQSLDQGLQFLIQYYNGEERAKGNILERFSAQQFPDLHSELNLSSLELGDSALYFCASSQIPYEQYFGPGTRLTVT.

V usage is TRBV20-1 and J usage is TRBJ2-4; no firm D call. V was pared by 2 bases and J by 8 bases, with 4 bases between. Germline CDR1 reads DFQATT; CDR2 reads SNEGSKA (reference sequence). CDR3 size: 10 residues. CDR3: CSARQDIQYF. The CDR3 DNA is TGCAGTGCTAGACAGGACATTCAGTACTTC.

V usage is TRBV5-4 and J usage is TRBJ2-7, with D perhaps TRBD1 (8 bases). CDR1 and CDR2 (germline): SGHNT, YYREEE (reference sequence). V shed 1 base and J shed 1 base, with 15 bases lying between them. The CDR3 contains 16 residues. The CDR3 loop is CASSLTSGTGSYEQYF. In nucleotides, the CDR3 is TGTGCCAGCAGCTTGACGAGCGGGACAGGATCCTACGAGCAGTACTTC.

The chain has TRBV11-3 and TRBJ2-1, with no clear D. The V end lost 4 bases, the J end lost 5 bases, and 9 bases lay between the germline ends. Germline-derived CDR1 and CDR2 are SGHNT and YENEEA. The CDR3 loop spans 13 amino acids. The CDR3 sequence is CASSSSRDNEQFF. The CDR3 coding sequence is TGTGCCAGCAGCTCTTCTCGCGACAATGAGCAGTTCTTC.

The chain joins TRBV5-1 to TRBJ2-3; D perhaps matches TRBD2 (5 bases). The CDR3 runs 16 residues. The V and J ends lost 0 bases and 5 bases respectively, with 16 bases between them. Germline assignment: CDR1 SGHRS and CDR2 YFSETQ. The CDR3 protein is CASSLVGGGREDTQYF. In DNA form, the CDR3 reads TGCGCCAGCAGCTTGGTCGGCGGCGGCCGGGAAGATACGCAGTATTTT.

This chain connects TRBV5-4 to TRBJ1-2; 8 nucleotides line up with TRBD1. The CDR3 totals 15 residues. Germline CDR1 reads SGHNT; CDR2 reads YYREEE (reference sequence). J was trimmed by 4 bases and V by 0 bases; bases with no gene match: 5. The CDR3 loop reads CASSLEVTGVYGYTF. The DNA for the CDR3 is TGTGCCAGCAGCTTGGAGGTGACAGGGGTCTATGGCTACACCTTC.